Listed below are T cell receptor beta chains from one sample, sequenced in a study of blood T cell repertoires in COVID-19. This table comes from immunoSEQ multiplex PCR, and its TCRdb copy is limited to in-frame clones, with some not included. The sample comprises over 250,000 clones, roughly 86% of which are singletons, and about 2.6% rests with the top ten. The sample comprised PBMCs or T cells enriched from blood (not recorded which). These receptors were collected from a young woman who had recovered from COVID-19. CDR3s include the opening cysteine and the closing phenylalanine or tryptophan.

v_call,j_call,cdr3_aa
TRBV13,TRBJ2-1,CASSSWIKGAYNEQFF
TRBV10-3,TRBJ1-5,CAIWAGENQPQHF
TRBV10-3,TRBJ1-2,CAISEIQDSYYGYTF
TRBV6-1,TRBJ1-2,CASSEEYAAPSRGYTF
TRBV7-2,TRBJ2-5,CAGGGTNEETQYF
TRBV18,TRBJ1-1,CASSQSEVDTEAFF
TRBV7-2,TRBJ2-1,CASSLGSTPYEQFF
TRBV12-3/TRBV12-4,TRBJ1-6,CASRETGASPLHF
TRBV5-1,TRBJ2-1,CASSTSGTSGSLNEQFF
TRBV7-9,TRBJ2-7,CASSPMAHLHEQYF
TRBV28,TRBJ2-2,CASSFSGELFF
TRBV11-2,TRBJ1-6,CASSLGTGGSSPLHF
TRBV6-2/TRBV6-3,TRBJ1-5,CASSGRDQPQHF
TRBV6-6,TRBJ1-2,CASTVRGQSYGYTF
TRBV7-2,TRBJ1-5,CASSTRDTRQPQHF
TRBV3-1/TRBV3-2,TRBJ1-1,CASSLSRVRNTEAFF
TRBV15,TRBJ2-7,CATSRFREDLGYEQYF
TRBV5-4,TRBJ2-2,CASSPGQTNTGELFF
TRBV30,TRBJ2-1,CAWSETSGRYNEQFF
TRBV28,TRBJ2-7,CASSFLVAEQYF
TRBV11-2,TRBJ2-7,CASSLVAGHAYEQYF
TRBV12-5,TRBJ1-1,CASGAHTANTEAFF
TRBV7-2,TRBJ1-4,CASSRSVGTTTNEKLFF
TRBV21-1,TRBJ1-2,CASSTGGDGYTF
TRBV4-1,TRBJ1-4,CASSQGKGRDNEKLFF
TRBV11-2,TRBJ1-4,CASTEGAPTNEKLFF
TRBV25-1,TRBJ2-1,CASSVPGVNEQFF
TRBV5-1,TRBJ1-6,CASSEGQPSSYNSPLHF
TRBV5-4,TRBJ1-4,CASSRGQEGDEKLFF
TRBV11-2,TRBJ2-7,CASSLQRGYEQYF
TRBV5-1,TRBJ1-1,CASSDGGPFVTDTEAFF
TRBV2,TRBJ2-1,CAGKAGGRASYNEQFF
TRBV5-1,TRBJ2-1,CASSSKREGQDEQFF
TRBV3-1/TRBV3-2,TRBJ1-4,CASSLSGGVEKLFF
TRBV5-6,TRBJ2-5,CASSLGPEKTQYF